A single sample gave rise to the 22 T cell receptor beta chains below, sequenced in a study of shared clonotypes between healthy human individuals. TCRdb keeps only in-frame clones here, not all; method: immunoSEQ multiplex PCR. This sample carries some 2.4 million clones, roughly 93% of them seen once, and the ten largest clones take approximately 0.36%. Sequenced input: naive CD4+ T cells from PBMCs. Subset defined: CD45RA+ positively selected. These receptors all stem from a man aged 18 to 30 in good health. Some clones in this sample may be carry-over from other donors' samples.

This chain connects TRBV23-1 to TRBJ2-2; D is perhaps TRBD1 (6 bases). TRBV23-1 is an ORF; its function is uncertain. This CDR3 has 16 residues. V was pared by 2 bases and J by 4 bases, with 14 bases between. The CDR3 region has the DNA TGCGCCAGCAGTCAACTCGGCACAGGGTGCACCGGGGAGCTGTTTTTT. Translation gives CASSQLGTGCTGELFF.

The chain employs TRBV19 and TRBJ2-5; 9 bases align to TRBD1. J gave up 7 bases and V 6 bases, and 15 bases lay outside the gene matches. CDR1 LNHDA and CDR2 SQIVND come from the germline V gene (reference sequence). There are 16 residues in the CDR3. CDR3 sequence reads: CASSRIVGQGLGTQYF. In nucleotides, the CDR3 is TGTGCCAGTAGCCGGATAGTCGGACAGGGGTTGGGGACCCAGTACTTC.

The chain couples TRBV7-3 to TRBJ2-5; 11 bases are a match to TRBD2. J was trimmed by 4 bases and V by 5 bases; bases with no gene match: 15. The CDR3 length is 18 residues. From germline, CDR1 is SGHTA and CDR2 FQGTGA. Written as DNA, the CDR3 is TGTGCCAGCAGCCTTTACCCGCTAGCGGGAGGAAGCGGAGAGACCCAGTACTTC. This translates into CASSLYPLAGGSGETQYF.

The chain links TRBV27 to TRBJ2-1; D is perhaps TRBD1 or TRBD2 (5 bases each). V was cut by 3 bases and J by 1 base, with 13 bases left in between. The length of the CDR3 is 16 residues. Germline V gene data show CDR1 as MNHEY and CDR2 as SMNVEV (reference sequence). Here the CDR3 reads CASSFRGASSYNEQFF. For the CDR3, the DNA is TGTGCCAGCAGTTTCCGAGGGGCCTCGTCCTACAATGAGCAGTTCTTC.

The rearrangement links TRBV28 to TRBJ2-7; 13 bases align to TRBD2. The germline V gene has CDR1 MDHEN and CDR2 SYDVKM. V was clipped by 8 bases and J by 7 bases; unmatched bases: 11. The CDR3 sequence is 15 residues long. For the CDR3, the DNA is TGTGCCAGCGCGGAACTAGCGGGAGGGCTACGGGAGCAGTACTTC. It codes for CASAELAGGLREQYF.

This sequence joins TRBV28 and TRBJ1-1; D might be TRBD1 (5 bases). The CDR3 sequence is 14 residues long. Germline assignment: CDR1 MDHEN and CDR2 SYDVKM. V lost 5 bases and J lost 4, with 14 bases in between. In nucleotides, the CDR3 is TGTGCCAGCAGTGCGCCGGGGGGAGCCACTGAAGCTTTCTTT. Residues: CASSAPGGATEAFF.

V gene TRBV7-2 combines with J gene TRBJ2-3, with no clear D. Germline CDR1 SGHTA, CDR2 FQGNSA. V was cut by 5 bases and J by 3 bases, with 9 bases left in between. This CDR3 region has 13 residues. CDR3 bases: TGTGCCAGCAGCCCCCGGCGGACAGATACGCAGTATTTT. Protein product: CASSPRRTDTQYF.

The rearrangement links TRBV5-4 to TRBJ1-1, with TRBD1 matching over 8 bases. This CDR3 has 16 residues. Germline V lookup: CDR1 SGHNT, CDR2 YYREEE (reference sequence). The trim removed 2 bases at V and 1 base at J, leaving 7 bases unmatched. In DNA form, the CDR3 reads TGTGCCAGCAGCTTTGCCCAGGGGGCCGGGAACACTGAAGCTTTCTTT. This gives the protein CASSFAQGAGNTEAFF.

The chain has TRBV5-4 and TRBJ2-7; TRBD2 matches 11 bases. This CDR3 region has 15 residues. Germline V gives CDR1 SGHNT, CDR2 YYREEE (reference sequence). J lost 7 bases, V lost 4 bases, and 10 bases had no gene match. The CDR3 sequence is CASSTTSGSFGEQYF. CDR3 DNA: TGTGCCAGCAGCACCACTAGCGGGAGTTTCGGGGAGCAGTACTTC.

This rearrangement joins TRBV7-2 to TRBJ2-7; either TRBD1 or TRBD2 may supply D (5 bases each). The length of the CDR3 is 14 residues. Germline CDR1 is SGHTA and CDR2 is FQGNSA. V gave up 2 bases and J gave up 2 bases, with 10 bases separating them. The CDR3 nucleotides are TGTGCCAGCAGCTTAATGCAGGGACCCTACGAGCAGTACTTC. It is translated as CASSLMQGPYEQYF.

For this clone: Within the sample, other DNA sequences also encode this same CDR3. The V gene is TRBV28, the J gene TRBJ1-2; the match to TRBD1 covers 9 bases. CDR1 and CDR2 from the germline V gene are MDHEN and SYDVKM. V lost 1 base to trimming and J lost 4 bases; unmatched junction nucleotides: 7. The CDR3 loop spans 16 amino acids. The CDR3, as DNA: TGTGCCAGCAGTTTATTGCCGGGACAGGGCCCCTATGGCTACACCTTC. The encoded protein is CASSLLPGQGPYGYTF.

The V gene is TRBV5-1, the J gene TRBJ1-1; no clear D. V was shortened by 2 bases and J by 3 bases, with 11 bases between the two germline ends. The CDR3 sequence is 14 residues long. CDR1 is SGHRS, CDR2 YFSETQ, per germline. The CDR3 spells CASSLRHPDTEAFF. CDR3 bases: TGCGCCAGCAGCTTAAGACACCCGGACACTGAAGCTTTCTTT. The variable domain in full, with the rest retrieved from reference TRBV5-1 and TRBJ1-1, is KAGVTQTPRYLIKTRGQQVTLSCSPISGHRSVSWYQQTPGQGLQFLFEYFSETQRNKGNFPGRFSGRQFSNSRSEMNVSTLELGDSALYLCASSLRHPDTEAFFGQGTRLTVV.

In regard to this clone: At the DNA level, this CDR3 is encoded by other sequences in the same sample as well. The chain combines TRBV5-1 with TRBJ1-3; the match to TRBD1 covers 9 bases. CDR1 is SGHRS, CDR2 YFSETQ, per germline. V lost 4 bases to trimming and J lost 4 bases; unmatched junction nucleotides: 3. The CDR3 has 14 residues. This CDR3 is CASSLDRGGNTIYF. As DNA, the CDR3 is TGCGCCAGCAGCCTGGACAGGGGAGGAAACACCATATATTTT.

The chain combines TRBV6-5 with TRBJ2-4, with D hard to call. The CDR3 is made up of 16 amino acids. V lost 0 bases, J lost 5 bases, and 14 bases lay in between. Germline lookup yields CDR1 MNHEY and CDR2 SVGAGI. In DNA form, the CDR3 reads TGTGCCAGCAGTTACTCGTGGACCCAGGTAGAAAACATTCAGTACTTC. This gives the protein CASSYSWTQVENIQYF.

The chain combines TRBV5-5 with TRBJ2-5; TRBD1 matches at 8 bases. The CDR3 consists of 14 residues. J gave up 4 bases and V 3 bases, and 5 bases lay outside the gene matches. Germline CDR1 and CDR2: SGHKS and YYEKEE (reference sequence). The CDR3 loop reads CASSSTGGRETQYF. The CDR3 DNA sequence: TGTGCCAGCAGCTCCACAGGGGGACGAGAGACCCAGTACTTC.

The chain joins TRBV27 to TRBJ2-7; D is unresolved. The V gene lost 4 bases and the J gene lost 2 bases, with 12 bases spanning the gap. Germline V gene sequence: CDR1 MNHEY, CDR2 SMNVEV (reference sequence). The CDR3 has 14 residues. CDR3 sequence (DNA): TGTGCCAGCAGTTCCCCGGTAACGGCCTACGAGCAGTACTTC. Protein: CASSSPVTAYEQYF.

The V and J genes are TRBV18 and TRBJ2-2; the D gene is possibly TRBD2 (5 bases). CDR3 length: 14 residues. Per the germline V gene, CDR1 is KGHSH and CDR2 is LQKENI. Between the trimmed V and J ends, which lost 0 bases and 5 bases, there was a span of 7 bases. This CDR3 is CASSPPTRTGELFF. CDR3 DNA: TGTGCCAGCTCACCACCAACTAGGACCGGGGAGCTGTTTTTT.

This clone was detected only once. V gene TRBV5-1 combines with J gene TRBJ1-2, with 7 bases fitting TRBD1. The CDR3 runs 15 residues. Losses at the gene ends were 4 bases for V and 7 bases for J; bases not matched to a gene: 13. Germline V lookup: CDR1 SGHRS, CDR2 YFSETQ. CDR3 loop: CASSPGGTDDVGYTF. As DNA, the CDR3 is TGCGCCAGCAGCCCTGGGGGGACAGACGATGTTGGCTACACCTTC.

J is TRBJ2-2 and V is TRBV6-5; D possibly corresponds to TRBD2 (5 bases). This CDR3 is 16 amino acids long. Germline V lookup: CDR1 MNHEY, CDR2 SVGAGI. V was clipped by 2 bases and J by 1 base, with 11 bases between them. In DNA, the CDR3 is TGTGCCAGCAGTTACAACGGGATAAAGAACACCGGGGAGCTGTTTTTT. It codes for CASSYNGIKNTGELFF.

The rearrangement uses TRBV5-1 and TRBJ1-2, with D possibly matching TRBD1 (5 bases). V was pared by 0 bases and J by 3 bases, with 12 bases between. The CDR3 is made up of 15 amino acids. The germline V gene has CDR1 SGHRS and CDR2 YFSETQ. The DNA for the CDR3 is TGCGCCAGCAGCTTGGGGGGACCGCCCGACTATGGCTACACCTTC. Translating it yields CASSLGGPPDYGYTF.

In this sample, this clone turned up once. The V gene is TRBV27, the J gene TRBJ1-1; TRBD1 is a possible D gene (5 bases). This CDR3 spans 14 amino acids. Trimming stripped 3 bases from V and 1 base from J, with 9 bases between. The V gene's germline CDR1 is MNHEY and CDR2 SMNVEV (reference sequence). CDR3 residues: CASSFGTANTEAFF. CDR3 coding DNA: TGTGCCAGCAGTTTCGGGACGGCGAACACTGAAGCTTTCTTT.

The chain uses TRBV19 and TRBJ2-3, with D tentatively TRBD2 (6 bases). The germline gives CDR1 LNHDA, CDR2 SQIVND (reference sequence). With 3 bases removed from V and 2 bases from J, the gap between germline ends came to 24 bases. The length of the CDR3 is 19 residues. CDR3 sequence (DNA): TGTGCCAGTAGTATCAGATTCCGGGGCGCCAGCGGGCACACAGATACGCAGTATTTT. Amino acid sequence: CASSIRFRGASGHTDTQYF.